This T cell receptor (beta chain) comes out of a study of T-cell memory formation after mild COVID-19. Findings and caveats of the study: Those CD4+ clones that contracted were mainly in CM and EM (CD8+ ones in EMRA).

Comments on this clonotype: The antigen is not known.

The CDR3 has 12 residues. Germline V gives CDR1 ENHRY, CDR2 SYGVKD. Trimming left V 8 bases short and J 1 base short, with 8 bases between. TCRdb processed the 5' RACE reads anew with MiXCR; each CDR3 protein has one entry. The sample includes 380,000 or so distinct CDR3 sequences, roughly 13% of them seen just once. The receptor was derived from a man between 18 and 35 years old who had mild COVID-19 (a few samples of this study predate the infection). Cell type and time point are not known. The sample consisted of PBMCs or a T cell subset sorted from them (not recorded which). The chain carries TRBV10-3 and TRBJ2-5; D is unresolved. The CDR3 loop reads CAIGEAQETQYF. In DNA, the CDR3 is TGTGCCATCGGGGAAGCCCAAGAGACCCAGTACTTC.